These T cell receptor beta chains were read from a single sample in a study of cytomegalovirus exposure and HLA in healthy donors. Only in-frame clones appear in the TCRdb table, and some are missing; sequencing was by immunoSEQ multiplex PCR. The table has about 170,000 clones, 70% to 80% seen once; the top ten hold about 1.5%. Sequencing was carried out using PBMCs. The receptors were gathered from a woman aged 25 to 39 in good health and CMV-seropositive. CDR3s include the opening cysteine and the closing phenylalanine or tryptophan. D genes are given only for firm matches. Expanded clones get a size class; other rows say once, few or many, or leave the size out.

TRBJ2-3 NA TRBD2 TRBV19 CASRGLSGIGYTDTQYF TGTGCCAGTAGGGGCCTTAGCGGGATCGGCTACACAGATACGCAGTATTTT
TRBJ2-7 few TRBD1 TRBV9 CASSVDRQGDEQYF TGTGCCAGCAGCGTAGACAGACAGGGGGACGAGCAGTACTTC
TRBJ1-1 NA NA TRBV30 CAWSTGYNTEAFF TGTGCCTGGTCAACAGGATACAACACTGAAGCTTTCTTT
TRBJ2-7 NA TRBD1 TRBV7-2 CASSSGQGAYEQYF TGTGCCAGCAGCTCCGGACAGGGTGCCTACGAGCAGTACTTC
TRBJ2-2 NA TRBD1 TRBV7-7 CASSFQGDAGELFF TGTGCCAGCAGCTTTCAGGGGGACGCCGGGGAGCTGTTTTTT
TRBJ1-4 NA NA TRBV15 CATSREGTGTRGLGDINEKLFF TGTGCCACCAGCAGAGAGGGCACCGGGACAAGAGGGTTGGGGGATATAAATGAAAAACTGTTTTTT
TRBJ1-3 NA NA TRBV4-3 CASSPLVAGVMRNAIYF TGCGCCAGCAGCCCCCTTGTGGCGGGGGTTATGAGAAACGCCATATATTTT
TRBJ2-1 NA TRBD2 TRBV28 CASSSSGGFSYNEQFF TGTGCCAGCAGTTCTAGCGGGGGCTTTTCCTACAATGAGCAGTTCTTC
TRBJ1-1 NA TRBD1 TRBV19 CASRYFWSSGQGSAAFF TGTGCCAGTAGATATTTTTGGTCGTCTGGACAGGGTTCTGCAGCTTTCTTT
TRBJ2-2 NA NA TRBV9 CASSPTRANTGELFF TGTGCCAGCAGCCCGACCCGGGCGAACACCGGGGAGCTGTTTTTT
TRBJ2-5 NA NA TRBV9 CASSLRDFQETQYF TGTGCCAGCAGCTTAAGGGACTTCCAAGAGACCCAGTACTTC
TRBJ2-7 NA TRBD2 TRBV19 CASSIGIAGGLSYEQYF TGTGCCAGTAGTATTGGAATAGCGGGAGGCCTCTCCTACGAGCAGTACTTC
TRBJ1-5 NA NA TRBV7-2 CASSRDRSEQPQHF TGTGCCAGCAGCAGAGACAGGTCTGAACAGCCCCAGCATTTT
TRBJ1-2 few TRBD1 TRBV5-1 CASSPGQGAFYGYTF TGCGCCAGCAGTCCCGGACAGGGGGCATTCTATGGCTACACCTTC
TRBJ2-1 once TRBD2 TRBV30 CAWSRDSGSDEQFF TGTGCCTGGAGCCGCGATAGCGGGAGCGATGAGCAGTTCTTC
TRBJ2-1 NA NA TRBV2 CASSAGLVGYNEQFF TGTGCCAGCAGTGCCGGACTGGTCGGATACAATGAGCAGTTCTTC
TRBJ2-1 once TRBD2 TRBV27 CASSPSRSGGNLEQFF TGTGCCAGCAGTCCTAGTCGGAGCGGGGGAAACCTAGAGCAGTTCTTC
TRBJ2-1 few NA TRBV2 CASSRGGSFEQFF TGTGCCAGCAGTAGGGGGGGGAGCTTTGAGCAGTTCTTC
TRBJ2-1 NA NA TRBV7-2 CASSLARRGGSEQFF TGTGCCAGCAGCTTAGCTAGAAGGGGGGGGAGTGAGCAGTTCTTC
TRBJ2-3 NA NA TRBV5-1 CASSLEQGGDTQYF TGCGCCAGCAGCTTGGAACAGGGAGGGGATACGCAGTATTTT
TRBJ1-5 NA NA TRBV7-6 CASSSTGNQPQHF TGTGCCAGCAGCTCCACAGGGAATCAGCCCCAGCATTTT
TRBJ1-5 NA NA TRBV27 CASSPLGGGNQPQHF TGTGCCAGCAGCCCCCTCGGGGGAGGCAATCAGCCCCAGCATTTT
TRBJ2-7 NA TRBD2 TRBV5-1 CASSETGTSVYEQYF TGCGCCAGCAGCGAGACCGGGACTAGCGTTTACGAGCAGTACTTC
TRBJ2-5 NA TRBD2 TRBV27 CASSLQAGAGTQYF TGTGCCAGCAGTCTCCAAGCGGGAGCAGGGACCCAGTACTTC
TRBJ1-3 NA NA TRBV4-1 CASSNDRSSGNTIYF TGCGCCAGCAGCAATGACAGGAGCTCTGGAAACACCATATATTTT
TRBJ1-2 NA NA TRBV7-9 CASSSQPGASYGYTF TGTGCCAGCAGCTCCCAACCAGGGGCCTCCTATGGCTACACCTTC
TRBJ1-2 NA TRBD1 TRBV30 CAWSPHTGDTYGYTF TGTGCCTGGAGTCCACATACAGGGGACACCTATGGCTACACCTTC
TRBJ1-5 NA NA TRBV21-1 CASSKGPRRNQPQHF TGTGCCAGCAGCAAGGGGCCCCGGCGCAATCAGCCCCAGCATTTT
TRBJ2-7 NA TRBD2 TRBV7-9 CASSPIVAGAQEQYF TGTGCCAGCAGCCCCATTGTAGCGGGAGCTCAGGAGCAGTACTTC